These 3 T cell receptor beta chains were all obtained from the same sample, sequenced in a study of blood T cells in healthy people across ages. A J-beta primer mix and a sample-barcoded 5' primer were used in a second PCR of roughly 6 to 11 cycles. TCRdb independently ran MiXCR on the 5' RACE reads; one entry per CDR3 protein. The table has fewer than 1,000,000 distinct CDR3 sequences, around 45% seen once; the top ten hold roughly 18%. The sequencing input was blood. The receptors were sampled from a man aged 55 to 70 in good health.

Comment on this clonotype: Germline and junction disagree at one end, which may indicate a read error. The J gene is TRBJ2-7, the V gene TRBV28; 8 bases map to TRBD2. The CDR3 loop spans 11 amino acids. Germline-derived CDR1 and CDR2 are MDHEN and SYDVKM. The CDR3 reads CASSLGRGVTF. CDR3 coding DNA: TGTGCCAGCAGTTTAGGGCGGGGGGTGACCTTC.

The CDR3 loop reads CASRVQDTGELFF. Written as DNA, the CDR3 is TGTGCCAGCAGAGTACAGGACACCGGGGAGCTGTTTTTT. The chain couples TRBV2 to TRBJ2-2, with a tentative D call TRBD1 (5 bases). Germline CDR1 is SNHLY and CDR2 is FYNNEI. V was shortened by 6 bases and J by 3 bases, with 8 bases between the two germline ends. CDR3 length: 13 residues.

V is TRBV15 and J is TRBJ2-2; D ambiguous. This CDR3 spans 15 amino acids. Germline CDR1 is LNHNV and CDR2 is YYDKDF (reference sequence). Trimming shortened V by 0 bases and J by 1 base, and 6 bases separated the two germline ends. This CDR3 reads CATSREARNTGELFF. Here the CDR3 DNA reads TGTGCCACCAGCAGAGAGGCGAGGAACACCGGGGAGCTGTTTTTT.